This T cell receptor beta chain is from a study of OX40 agonist ivuxolimab in advanced cancers. Across the whole study: Ivuxolimab is an agonistic anti-OX40 (CD134) antibody, and patients were treated with it. Findings and caveats of the study: On average, CD8+ T cells showed a greater number of expanded clones than CD4+.

Germline V lookup: CDR1 SQVTM, CDR2 ANQGSEA. Trimming left V 6 bases short and J 0 bases short, with 9 bases between. CDR3 length: 12 residues. Profiling relied on immunoSEQ multiplex PCR, and the TCRdb table lists in-frame clones only, not all of them. The sample holds 50,000 to 65,000 clones, 84% seen once. Remarks on this clone: No antigen is known for it.

The TCR was taken from an adult with an advanced solid tumor such as melanoma, head and neck, liver or kidney cancer. V is TRBV29-1 and J is TRBJ2-7; TRBD1 is a possible D gene (5 bases). The sample here was CD4+ or CD8+ T cells sorted from blood, taken in a trial of the OX40 agonist ivuxolimab. The DNA of the CDR3 is TGCAGCGTCAGACAGAGCTCCTACGAGCAGTACTTC. It encodes CSVRQSSYEQYF.